This record looks at one T cell receptor (beta chain) sequence and its context. Its cognate antigen is unknown. This entry belongs to a study of identical twins. The study's findings and limits: Researchers reported excess low generation probability among twin-shared out-of-frame alpha sequences. The study reached conclusions through statistical analysis that was cross-sectional, not following the same donors.

Each cDNA held unique molecular identifiers, and template switching gave it a universal primer site. TCRdb independently ran MiXCR on the 5' RACE reads; one entry per CDR3 protein. The table shows 550,000 to 700,000 distinct CDR3 sequences, with just under 10% occurring only once. Per the germline V gene, CDR1 is SGHTA and CDR2 is FQGNSA. The V gene lost 5 bases and the J gene lost 5 bases, with 9 bases spanning the gap. This CDR3 spans 12 amino acids. This same sample was also part of a study on yellow fever vaccine responses in identical twins.

Sequenced input: PBMCs. This receptor was taken from a woman younger than 35 in good health. The chain carries TRBV7-2 and TRBJ2-5; D is uncertain. The CDR3 reads CASSLEYETQYF. For the CDR3, the DNA is TGTGCCAGCAGCCTGGAATACGAGACCCAGTACTTC.